This T cell receptor beta chain was captured by sequencing in a study of T cells in localized non-small cell lung cancer. Overall study results and limits: Out of the top 100 tumor clones, a median approximately 50 were seen in adjacent lung.

Measured with immunoSEQ multiplex PCR; TCRdb has only the in-frame clones, and not every one. Of under 45,000 clones in the sample, roughly 80% were seen once. The germline CDR1 and CDR2 sequences are SGHNT and YENEEA. The V gene lost 3 bases and the J gene lost 5 bases, with 8 bases spanning the gap. The CDR3 sequence is 13 residues long. This clone was seen a few times. The antigen remains unidentified. The sample in question was PBMCs, obtained before any cancer treatment. The origin of this receptor is a man aged 35-69 years with stage II lung adenocarcinoma. J is TRBJ2-1 and V is TRBV11-3; D ambiguous. The DNA for the CDR3 is TGTGCCAGCAGCTTGGGCCCTCACAATGAGCAGTTCTTC. This codes for CASSLGPHNEQFF.